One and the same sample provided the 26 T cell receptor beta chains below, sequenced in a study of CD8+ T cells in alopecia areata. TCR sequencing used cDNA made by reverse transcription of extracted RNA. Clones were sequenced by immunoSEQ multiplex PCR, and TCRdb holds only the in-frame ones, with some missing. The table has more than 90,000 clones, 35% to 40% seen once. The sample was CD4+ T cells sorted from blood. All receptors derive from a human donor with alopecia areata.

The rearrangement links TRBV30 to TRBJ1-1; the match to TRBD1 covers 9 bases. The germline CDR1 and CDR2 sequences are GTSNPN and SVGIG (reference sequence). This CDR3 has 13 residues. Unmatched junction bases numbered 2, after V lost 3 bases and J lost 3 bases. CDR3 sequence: CAWRGQGYTEAFF. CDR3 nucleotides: TGTGCCTGGAGGGGACAGGGCTACACTGAAGCTTTCTTT.

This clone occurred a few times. CDR3 sequence (DNA): TGCAGCGTTATACGGGGAGGGAACACTGAAGCTTTCTTT. It translates to CSVIRGGNTEAFF. The rearrangement joins TRBV29-1 to TRBJ1-1; D gene uncertain. The CDR3 runs to 13 residues. V gave up 5 bases and J gave up 1 base, with 11 bases separating them. Germline V lookup: CDR1 SQVTM, CDR2 ANQGSEA.

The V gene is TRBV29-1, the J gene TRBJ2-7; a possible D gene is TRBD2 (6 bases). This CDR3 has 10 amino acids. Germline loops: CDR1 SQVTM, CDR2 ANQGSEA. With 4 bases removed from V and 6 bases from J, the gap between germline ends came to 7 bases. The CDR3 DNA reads TGCAGCGTTGGGGACTCCGAGCAGTACTTC. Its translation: CSVGDSEQYF.

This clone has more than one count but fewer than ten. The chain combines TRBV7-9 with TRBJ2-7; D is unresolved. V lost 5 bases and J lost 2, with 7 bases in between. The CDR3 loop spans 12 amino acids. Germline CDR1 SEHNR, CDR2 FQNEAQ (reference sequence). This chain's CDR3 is CASSPRAYEQYF. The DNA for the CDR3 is TGTGCCAGCAGCCCAAGGGCCTACGAGCAGTACTTC. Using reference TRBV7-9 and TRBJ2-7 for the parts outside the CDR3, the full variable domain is DTGVSQNPRHKITKRGQNVTFRCDPISEHNRLYWYRQTLGQGPEFLTYFQNEAQLEKSRLLSDRFSAERPKGSFSTLEIQRTEQGDSAMYLCASSPRAYEQYFGPGTRLTVT.

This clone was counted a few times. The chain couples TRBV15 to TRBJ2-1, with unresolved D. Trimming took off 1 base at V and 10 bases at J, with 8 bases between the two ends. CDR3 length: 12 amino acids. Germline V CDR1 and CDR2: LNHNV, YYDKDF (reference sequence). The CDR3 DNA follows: TGTGCCACCAGCAGAGGGAATGACGAGCAGTTCTTC. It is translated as CATSRGNDEQFF.

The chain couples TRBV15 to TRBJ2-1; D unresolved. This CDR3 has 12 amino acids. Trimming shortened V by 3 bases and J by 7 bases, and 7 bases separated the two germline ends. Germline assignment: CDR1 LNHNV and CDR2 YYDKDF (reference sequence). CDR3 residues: CATSRVKNEQFF. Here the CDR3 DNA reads TGTGCCACCAGCAGGGTAAAGAATGAGCAGTTCTTC.

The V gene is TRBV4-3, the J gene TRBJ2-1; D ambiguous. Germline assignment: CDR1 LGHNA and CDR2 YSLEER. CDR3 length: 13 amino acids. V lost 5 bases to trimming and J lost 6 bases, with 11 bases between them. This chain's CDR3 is CASSKRLLNEQFF. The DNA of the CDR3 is TGCGCCAGCAGCAAGCGACTTCTCAATGAGCAGTTCTTC.

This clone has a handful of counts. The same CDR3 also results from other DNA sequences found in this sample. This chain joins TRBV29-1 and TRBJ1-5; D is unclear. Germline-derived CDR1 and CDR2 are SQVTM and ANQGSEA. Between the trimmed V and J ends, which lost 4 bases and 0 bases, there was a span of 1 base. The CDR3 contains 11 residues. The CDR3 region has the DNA TGCAGCGTTGGTAGCAATCAGCCCCAGCATTTT. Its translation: CSVGSNQPQHF.

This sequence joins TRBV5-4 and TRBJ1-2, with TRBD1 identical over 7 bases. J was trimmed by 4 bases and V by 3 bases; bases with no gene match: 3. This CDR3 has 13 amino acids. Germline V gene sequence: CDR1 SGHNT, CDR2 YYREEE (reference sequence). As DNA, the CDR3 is TGTGCCAGCAGCTCGACAGGGCCCTATGGCTACACCTTC. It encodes CASSSTGPYGYTF.

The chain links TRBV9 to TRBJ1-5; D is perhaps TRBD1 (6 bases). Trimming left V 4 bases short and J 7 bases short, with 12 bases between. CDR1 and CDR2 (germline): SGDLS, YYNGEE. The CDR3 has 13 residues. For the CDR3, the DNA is TGTGCCAGCAGCTCAGGGGTGAACCAGCCCCAGCATTTT. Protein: CASSSGVNQPQHF.

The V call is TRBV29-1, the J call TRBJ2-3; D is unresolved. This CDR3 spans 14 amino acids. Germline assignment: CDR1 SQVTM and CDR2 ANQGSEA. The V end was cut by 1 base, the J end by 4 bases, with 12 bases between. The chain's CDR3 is CSVEGGSFADTQYF. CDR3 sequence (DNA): TGCAGCGTTGAAGGAGGTAGCTTCGCAGATACGCAGTATTTT.

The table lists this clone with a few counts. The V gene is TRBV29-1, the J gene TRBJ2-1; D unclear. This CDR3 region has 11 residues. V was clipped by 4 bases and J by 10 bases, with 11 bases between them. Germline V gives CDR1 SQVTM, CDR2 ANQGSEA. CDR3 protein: CSVAWMGEQFF. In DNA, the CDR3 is TGCAGCGTTGCTTGGATGGGGGAGCAGTTCTTC.

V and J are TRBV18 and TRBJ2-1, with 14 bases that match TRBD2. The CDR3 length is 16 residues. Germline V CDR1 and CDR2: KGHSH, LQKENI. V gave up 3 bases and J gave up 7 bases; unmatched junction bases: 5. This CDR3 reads CASSPRLAGGVNEQFF. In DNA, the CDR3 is TGTGCCAGCTCACCCAGACTAGCGGGAGGGGTAAATGAGCAGTTCTTC.

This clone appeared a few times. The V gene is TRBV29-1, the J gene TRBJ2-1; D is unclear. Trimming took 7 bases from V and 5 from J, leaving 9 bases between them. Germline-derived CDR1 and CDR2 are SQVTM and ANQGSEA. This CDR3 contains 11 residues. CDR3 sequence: CSGNSHNEQFF. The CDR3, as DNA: TGCAGCGGAAACAGTCACAATGAGCAGTTCTTC.

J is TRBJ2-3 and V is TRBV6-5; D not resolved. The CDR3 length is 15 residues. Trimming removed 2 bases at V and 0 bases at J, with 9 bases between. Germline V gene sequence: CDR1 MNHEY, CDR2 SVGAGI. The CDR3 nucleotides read TGTGCCAGCAGTTACCAGTCGTCTAGCACAGATACGCAGTATTTT. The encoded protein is CASSYQSSSTDTQYF.

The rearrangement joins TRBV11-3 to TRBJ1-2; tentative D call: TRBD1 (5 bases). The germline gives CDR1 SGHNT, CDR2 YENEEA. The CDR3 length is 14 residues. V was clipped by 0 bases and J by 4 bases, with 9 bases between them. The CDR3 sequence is CASSLDQTAYGYTF. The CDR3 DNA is TGTGCCAGCAGCTTAGATCAGACAGCCTATGGCTACACCTTC.

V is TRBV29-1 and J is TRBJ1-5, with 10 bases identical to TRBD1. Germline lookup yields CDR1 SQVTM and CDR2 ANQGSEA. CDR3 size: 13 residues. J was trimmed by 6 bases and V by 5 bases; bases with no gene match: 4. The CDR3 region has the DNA TGCAGCGTTTCGACAGGGGGCGGTCAGCCCCAGCATTTT. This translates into CSVSTGGGQPQHF.

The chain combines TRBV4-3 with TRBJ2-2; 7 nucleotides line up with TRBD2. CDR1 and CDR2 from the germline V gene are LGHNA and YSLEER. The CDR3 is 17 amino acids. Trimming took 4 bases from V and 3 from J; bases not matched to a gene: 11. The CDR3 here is CASSPKGTSDYTGELFF. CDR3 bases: TGCGCCAGCAGCCCGAAAGGAACTAGCGATTACACCGGGGAGCTGTTTTTT.

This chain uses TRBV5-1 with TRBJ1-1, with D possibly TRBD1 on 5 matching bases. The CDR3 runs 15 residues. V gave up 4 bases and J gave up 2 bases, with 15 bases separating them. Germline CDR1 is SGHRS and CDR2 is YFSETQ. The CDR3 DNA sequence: TGCGCCAGCAGCCCCTACCTGACAGCTAACACTGAAGCTTTCTTT. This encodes CASSPYLTANTEAFF.

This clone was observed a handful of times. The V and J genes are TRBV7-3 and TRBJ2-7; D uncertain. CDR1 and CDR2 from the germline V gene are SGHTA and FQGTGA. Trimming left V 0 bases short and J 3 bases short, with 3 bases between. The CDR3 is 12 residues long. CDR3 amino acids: CASSLTYYEQYF. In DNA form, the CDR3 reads TGTGCCAGCAGCTTAACTTACTACGAGCAGTACTTC.

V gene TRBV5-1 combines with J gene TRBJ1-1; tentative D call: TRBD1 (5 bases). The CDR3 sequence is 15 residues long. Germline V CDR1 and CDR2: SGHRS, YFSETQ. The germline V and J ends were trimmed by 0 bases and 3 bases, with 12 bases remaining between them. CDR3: CASSLDGGGDTEAFF. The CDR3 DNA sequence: TGCGCCAGCAGCTTGGATGGGGGTGGGGACACTGAAGCTTTCTTT. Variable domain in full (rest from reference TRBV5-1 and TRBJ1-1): KAGVTQTPRYLIKTRGQQVTLSCSPISGHRSVSWYQQTPGQGLQFLFEYFSETQRNKGNFPGRFSGRQFSNSRSEMNVSTLELGDSALYLCASSLDGGGDTEAFFGQGTRLTVV.

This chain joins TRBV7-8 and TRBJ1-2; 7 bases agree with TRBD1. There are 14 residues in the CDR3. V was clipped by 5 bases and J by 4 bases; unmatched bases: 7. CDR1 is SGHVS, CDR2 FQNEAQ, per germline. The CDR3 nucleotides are TGTGCCAGCAGCCCGCAACAGGGGTCCTATGGCTACACCTTC. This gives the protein CASSPQQGSYGYTF.

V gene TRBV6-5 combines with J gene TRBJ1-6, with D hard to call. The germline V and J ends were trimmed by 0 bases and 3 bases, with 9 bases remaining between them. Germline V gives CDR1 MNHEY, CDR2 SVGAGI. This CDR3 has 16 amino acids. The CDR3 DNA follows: TGTGCCAGCAGTTACTCTGGGCCCGACTATAATTCACCCCTCCACTTT. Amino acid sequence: CASSYSGPDYNSPLHF.

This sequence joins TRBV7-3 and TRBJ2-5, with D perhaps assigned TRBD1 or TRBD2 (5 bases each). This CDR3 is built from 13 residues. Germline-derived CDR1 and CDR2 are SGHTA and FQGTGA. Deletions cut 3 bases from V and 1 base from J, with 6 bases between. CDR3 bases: TGTGCCAGCAGCTTGGGGGTCCAAGAGACCCAGTACTTC. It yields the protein CASSLGVQETQYF.

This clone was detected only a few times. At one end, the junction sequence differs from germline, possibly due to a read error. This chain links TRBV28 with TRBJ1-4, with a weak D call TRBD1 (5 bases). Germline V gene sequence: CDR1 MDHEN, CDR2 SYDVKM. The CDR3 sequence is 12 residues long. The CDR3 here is CASSSDSRLRVF. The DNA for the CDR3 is TGTGCCAGCAGTTCCGACAGCCGACTTCGGGTTTTT.

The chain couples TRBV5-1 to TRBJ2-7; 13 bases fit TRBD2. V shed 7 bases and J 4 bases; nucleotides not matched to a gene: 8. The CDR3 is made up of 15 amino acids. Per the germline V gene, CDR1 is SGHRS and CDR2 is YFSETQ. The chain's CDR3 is CASGQATSGGYEQYF. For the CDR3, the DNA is TGCGCCAGCGGACAGGCGACTAGCGGGGGGTACGAGCAGTACTTC.